This T cell receptor (beta chain) is drawn from a study of T cell changes during pregnancy in multiple sclerosis. Produced via immunoSEQ multiplex PCR; TCRdb's table is partial and in-frame only. The sample lists fewer than 40,000 clones; about 91% were seen once. The CDR3 extends over 15 amino acids. From germline, CDR1 is LNHNV and CDR2 YYDKDF (reference sequence). V shed 2 bases and J shed 4 bases, with 12 bases lying between them. The genes are TRBV15 and TRBJ2-1; possibly TRBD1 for D (5 bases). This sequence was found in a female donor with multiple sclerosis, enrolled in a pregnancy study. The sample consisted of CD8+ T cells from peripheral blood mononuclear cells, taken in the first trimester of pregnancy. The CDR3 reads CATSRKDREYNEQFF. CDR3 sequence (DNA): TGTGCCACCAGCAGAAAAGACAGAGAATACAATGAGCAGTTCTTC. Filled out from reference TRBV15 and TRBJ2-1, the complete variable domain reads DAMVIQNPRYQVTQFGKPVTLSCSQTLNHNVMYWYQQKSSQAPKLLFHYYDKDFNNEADTPDNFQSRRPNTSFCFLDIRSPGLGDTAMYLCATSRKDREYNEQFFGPGTRLTVL.